Below, 19 T cell receptor beta chains from the same sample are listed, as sequenced in a study of blood T cell repertoires in COVID-19. Produced via immunoSEQ multiplex PCR; TCRdb's table is partial and in-frame only. The sample includes around 450,000 clones, 70% to 90% seen only once; the top ten take roughly 1.9%. What was sequenced was PBMCs or T cells enriched from blood (not recorded which). These receptors were obtained from a young woman with acute COVID-19.

The chain is built from TRBV12-3 or TRBV12-4 and TRBJ1-2; 7 bases are a match to TRBD1. The junction had 5 bases not matched to a gene; V was cut back by 5 bases and J by 5 bases. CDR3 length equals 13 residues. The CDR3 here is CASSIQGQYGYTF. The CDR3 bases are TGTGCCAGCAGTATACAGGGACAGTATGGCTACACCTTC.

The rearrangement joins TRBV7-2 to TRBJ2-1; 10 positions match TRBD2. J lost 6 bases, V lost 3 bases, and 5 bases had no gene match. The germline V gene encodes CDR1 SGHTA and CDR2 FQGNSA. The CDR3 spans 15 residues. CDR3 sequence reads: CASSFSGRATNEQFF. The CDR3, as DNA: TGTGCCAGCAGCTTCAGCGGGAGGGCCACCAATGAGCAGTTCTTC. The entire variable domain, with the rest obtained from reference TRBV7-2 and TRBJ2-1, is as follows: GAGVSQSPSNKVTEKGKDVELRCDPISGHTALYWYRQSLGQGLEFLIYFQGNSAPDKSGLPSDRFSAERTGGSVSTLTIQRTQQEDSAVYLCASSFSGRATNEQFFGPGTRLTVL.

This clone was counted a few times. Other DNA sequences within the sample encode an identical CDR3. The J gene is TRBJ2-7, the V gene TRBV6-5; perhaps TRBD1 as D (5 bases). Germline V gene sequence: CDR1 MNHEY, CDR2 SVGAGI. The length of the CDR3 is 15 residues. Trimming shortened V by 0 bases and J by 1 base, and 10 bases separated the two germline ends. CDR3 sequence (DNA): TGTGCCAGCAGTTACTCAGGGGCGTTGTCCTACGAGCAGTACTTC. Encoded protein: CASSYSGALSYEQYF.

The chain uses TRBV5-5 and TRBJ1-1; a possible D gene is TRBD1 (6 bases). CDR3 size: 15 residues. V was pared by 4 bases and J by 6 bases, with 19 bases between. Germline CDR1 reads SGHKS; CDR2 reads YYEKEE (reference sequence). CDR3 residues: CASSPRTGKAAEAFF. The CDR3 DNA reads as TGTGCCAGCAGCCCCCGAACAGGGAAGGCAGCTGAAGCTTTCTTT.

The V gene is TRBV6-5, the J gene TRBJ2-1, with 8 bases that match TRBD2. The CDR3 sequence is 14 residues long. Germline CDR1 reads MNHEY; CDR2 reads SVGAGI. V shed 2 bases, J shed 7 bases, and the junction held 4 bases outside the gene matches. The DNA for the CDR3 is TGTGCCAGCAGTTACCAGCGGGGGTTGAATGAGCAGTTCTTC. Translated: CASSYQRGLNEQFF.

For the CDR3, the DNA is TGTGCCAGCAGTTTACAGGGGACTACGGTTGCCAAAAACATTCAGTACTTC. This encodes CASSLQGTTVAKNIQYF. This chain links TRBV28 with TRBJ2-4, with D tentatively TRBD2 (7 bases). CDR1 is MDHEN, CDR2 SYDVKM, per germline. Trimming shortened V by 2 bases and J by 1 base, and 15 bases separated the two germline ends. There are 17 residues in the CDR3. The full variable domain, with the rest looked up from reference TRBV28 and TRBJ2-4, is DVKVTQSSRYLVKRTGEKVFLECVQDMDHENMFWYRQDPGLGLRLIYFSYDVKMKEKGDIPEGYSVSREKKERFSLILESASTNQTSMYLCASSLQGTTVAKNIQYFGAGTRLSVL.

The V gene is TRBV5-4, the J gene TRBJ2-3, with 9 bases aligning to TRBD1. CDR3 length equals 13 residues. The V segment lost 4 bases and the J segment 6 bases; nucleotides outside the gene matches: 3. CDR1 and CDR2 from the germline V gene are SGHNT and YYREEE (reference sequence). CDR3 coding DNA: TGTGCCAGCAGCCTCGGACAGGGGGATACGCAGTATTTT. Protein sequence: CASSLGQGDTQYF. Full variable domain (missing parts from reference TRBV5-4 and TRBJ2-3): ETGVTQSPTHLIKTRGQQVTLRCSSQSGHNTVSWYQQALGQGPQFIFQYYREEENGRGNFPPRFSGLQFPNYSSELNVNALELDDSALYLCASSLGQGDTQYFGPGTRLTVL.

The sample holds one count of this clone. The V gene is TRBV5-1, the J gene TRBJ2-3, with 13 nucleotides matching TRBD2. Germline CDR1 is SGHRS and CDR2 is YFSETQ. The CDR3 has 16 residues. V trimming: 3 bases; J trimming: 2 bases; junction bases outside the gene matches: 3. CDR3: CASSSGLAGTTDTQYF. The DNA of the CDR3 is TGCGCCAGCAGCTCGGGACTAGCGGGGACCACAGATACGCAGTATTTT. Full variable domain (outside the CDR3, taken from reference TRBV5-1 and TRBJ2-3): KAGVTQTPRYLIKTRGQQVTLSCSPISGHRSVSWYQQTPGQGLQFLFEYFSETQRNKGNFPGRFSGRQFSNSRSEMNVSTLELGDSALYLCASSSGLAGTTDTQYFGPGTRLTVL.

The rearrangement joins TRBV10-2 to TRBJ2-1; 7 bases are shared with TRBD1. This CDR3 is 15 amino acids long. V trimming: 3 bases; J trimming: 4 bases; junction bases outside the gene matches: 6. Germline-derived CDR1 and CDR2 are WSHSY and SAAADI. The CDR3 DNA sequence: TGCGCCAGCAGTGATGGACAGGCCATATACAATGAGCAGTTCTTC. Its translation is CASSDGQAIYNEQFF.

The chain has TRBV4-1 and TRBJ2-5; D is perhaps TRBD1 (6 bases). The CDR3 extends over 16 amino acids. Per germline, CDR1 MGHRA and CDR2 YSYEKL. Between the trimmed V and J ends, which lost 2 bases and 4 bases, there was a span of 17 bases. The CDR3 here is CASSQFPQGLGETQYF. In nucleotides, the CDR3 is TGCGCCAGCAGCCAATTCCCCCAGGGGCTGGGAGAGACCCAGTACTTC.

The genes are TRBV6-1 and TRBJ1-1; D possibly corresponds to TRBD1 (6 bases). V gave up 1 base and J gave up 0 bases, with 9 bases separating them. CDR3 length: 15 residues. From germline, CDR1 is MNHNS and CDR2 SASEGT. CDR3 protein: CASSEGQGLNTEAFF. DNA of the CDR3: TGTGCCAGCAGTGAAGGGCAGGGGCTGAACACTGAAGCTTTCTTT.

This clone appeared a single time. V gene TRBV6-1 combines with J gene TRBJ1-2; 7 bases fit TRBD1. Germline V gives CDR1 MNHNS, CDR2 SASEGT. The V gene end was trimmed by 1 base and the J gene end by 5 bases; junction bases not matched to a gene: 7. CDR3 length: 15 residues. The CDR3 here is CASSEGTGSWYGYTF. DNA for the CDR3: TGTGCCAGCAGTGAAGGGACAGGTAGTTGGTATGGCTACACCTTC.

The rearrangement joins TRBV6-2 or TRBV6-3 to TRBJ2-1, with D maybe TRBD2 (5 bases). The ends were cut back, 2 bases at V and 7 bases at J, with 9 bases in the middle. From germline, CDR1 is MNHEY and CDR2 SVGEGT. This CDR3 is 13 amino acids long. The CDR3 DNA sequence: TGTGCCAGCAGTTACGTACTAGGAAATGAGCAGTTCTTC. Protein sequence: CASSYVLGNEQFF.

V and J are TRBV29-1 and TRBJ2-7, with 12 bases aligning to TRBD2. J gave up 4 bases and V 7 bases, and 5 bases lay outside the gene matches. Germline-derived CDR1 and CDR2 are SQVTM and ANQGSEA. This CDR3 has 13 amino acids. CDR3 nucleotides: TGCAGCGCCCGACTAGCGGGAGAATACGAGCAGTACTTC. Translation: CSARLAGEYEQYF.

The DNA of the CDR3 is TGTGCCAGCAGCCTGGGACTAGCGACCGAGCAGTACTTC. Protein: CASSLGLATEQYF. The J gene is TRBJ2-7, the V gene TRBV14; 10 positions agree with TRBD2. Germline values: CDR1 SGHDN, CDR2 FVKESK. The V gene end was trimmed by 4 bases and the J gene end by 6 bases; junction bases not matched to a gene: 3. CDR3 length: 13 residues.

The chain has TRBV7-8 and TRBJ2-5; tentatively, D is TRBD2 (5 bases). Germline V gene lookup returns CDR1 SGHVS and CDR2 FQNEAQ. V lost 5 bases to trimming and J lost 5 bases, with 21 bases between them. The CDR3 sequence is 16 residues long. The CDR3 coding sequence is TGTGCCAGCAGCCCACAAGAACCCCGCGAGGGCGAGACCCAGTACTTC. This encodes CASSPQEPREGETQYF.

The CDR3, as DNA: TGTGCCAGCAGCTCAACCTCACAGGGAGGGAGCTATGGCTACACCTTC. Protein product: CASSSTSQGGSYGYTF. The rearrangement links TRBV7-9 to TRBJ1-2; D perhaps matches TRBD1 (6 bases). The germline gives CDR1 SEHNR, CDR2 FQNEAQ (reference sequence). There are 16 residues in the CDR3. Deletions cut 4 bases from V and 4 bases from J, with 19 bases between.

This clone showed up just a few times. The V gene is TRBV30, the J gene TRBJ1-3; no clear D. Germline CDR1 GTSNPN, CDR2 SVGIG (reference sequence). The length of the CDR3 is 13 residues. Trimming removed 0 bases at V and 4 bases at J, with 7 bases between. CDR3 nucleotide sequence: TGTGCCTGGAGTGTAAGCGAGGGAAACACCATATATTTT. This translates into CAWSVSEGNTIYF.

The rearrangement joins TRBV28 to TRBJ1-1; tentative D call: TRBD1 (5 bases). With 2 bases removed from V and 7 bases from J, the gap between germline ends came to 11 bases. This CDR3 spans 13 amino acids. Germline lookup yields CDR1 MDHEN and CDR2 SYDVKM. The CDR3 sequence is CASSLGGEGEAFF. As DNA, the CDR3 is TGTGCCAGCAGTTTAGGGGGGGAGGGTGAAGCTTTCTTT.